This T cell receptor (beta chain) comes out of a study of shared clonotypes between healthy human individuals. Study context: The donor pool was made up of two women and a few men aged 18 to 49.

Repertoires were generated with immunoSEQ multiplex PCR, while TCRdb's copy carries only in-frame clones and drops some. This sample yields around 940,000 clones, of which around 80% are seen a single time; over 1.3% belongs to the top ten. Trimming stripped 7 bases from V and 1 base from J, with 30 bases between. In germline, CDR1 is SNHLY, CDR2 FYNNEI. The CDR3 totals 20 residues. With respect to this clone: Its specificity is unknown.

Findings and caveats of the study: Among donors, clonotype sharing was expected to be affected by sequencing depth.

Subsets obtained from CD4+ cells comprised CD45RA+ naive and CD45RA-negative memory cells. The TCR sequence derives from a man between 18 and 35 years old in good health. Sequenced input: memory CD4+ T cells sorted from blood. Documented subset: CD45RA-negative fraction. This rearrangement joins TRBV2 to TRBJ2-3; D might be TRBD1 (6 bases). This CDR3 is CASNYRGYGPTGRGTDTQYF. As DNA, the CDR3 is TGTGCCAGCAACTATAGGGGGTACGGCCCTACGGGAAGAGGCACAGATACGCAGTATTTT.